A selection of T cell receptor beta chains follows, all from one sample in a study of human T cells and chemical hapten exposure. TCRdb re-called the RACE reads with MiXCR, one entry per CDR3 protein. This table has about 93,000 distinct CDR3 sequences, approximately 8.2% appearing once. Sequenced material: whole blood. These receptors were taken from a female donor in good health. Some clones in this sample may be carry-over from other donors' samples. The CDR3 runs from the conserved cysteine through the conserved F or W. Fields, in order: D gene, V gene, J gene, clone size, CDR3 DNA, CDR3 protein. D genes are given only for firm matches. Size is stated for part of the rows, as once, few or many counts, or as a class when the clone is expanded.

D: TRBD2; V: TRBV20-1; J: TRBJ2-3; size: few; DNA: TGCAGTGCGGAGCGGGGTCTGAGAATCGATACGCAGTATTTT; CDR3: CSAERGLRIDTQYF
D: .; V: TRBV1; J: TRBJ2-3; size: few; DNA: TGCACCAGCAGCCAGGAACAAGCGGGAGGCCGCACAGATACGCAGTATTTT; CDR3: CTSSQEQAGGRTDTQYF
D: .; V: TRBV5-4; J: TRBJ1-1; size: .; DNA: TGTGCCAGCAGCAGGCGGACCAAGGACACTGAAGCTTTCTTT; CDR3: CASSRRTKDTEAFF
D: .; V: TRBV20-1; J: TRBJ1-2; size: .; DNA: TGCAGTGCTAGTGGCTACACCTTC; CDR3: CSASGYTF
D: .; V: TRBV20-1; J: TRBJ1-2; size: many; DNA: TGCAGTGCTCTGCTTACAGGGACTAACTATGGCTACACCTTC; CDR3: CSALLTGTNYGYTF
D: TRBD2; V: TRBV30; J: TRBJ2-3; size: many; DNA: TGTGCCTGGAGTGGTTTCGGGACTAGCGAAAAACACACAGATACGCAGTATTTT; CDR3: CAWSGFGTSEKHTDTQYF
D: TRBD2; V: TRBV28; J: TRBJ2-3; size: .; DNA: TGTGCCAGCAGTCTACTTCCGGGACTAGGCCCGACAGATACGCAGTATTTT; CDR3: CASSLLPGLGPTDTQYF
D: .; V: TRBV14; J: TRBJ2-7; size: .; DNA: TGTGCCAGCAGCCAAGACGGACCGAAATACGAGCAGTACTTC; CDR3: CASSQDGPKYEQYF
D: TRBD2; V: TRBV24-1; J: TRBJ2-3; size: few; DNA: TGTGCCACCAGTGATTCGACTAGCGGGTCCCGAGATACGCAGTATTTT; CDR3: CATSDSTSGSRDTQYF
D: TRBD2; V: TRBV5-1; J: TRBJ2-7; size: .; DNA: TGCGCCAGCAGTTTGGGACTAGCGGGAGGGGCGACCTCTACTTACGAGCAGTACTTC; CDR3: CASSLGLAGGATSTYEQYF
D: .; V: TRBV7-8; J: TRBJ1-5; size: .; DNA: TGTGCCAGCAGCTTAGAGGCCCCCCCCAGGGGCAATCAGCCCCAGCATTTT; CDR3: CASSLEAPPRGNQPQHF
D: .; V: TRBV21-1; J: TRBJ2-1; size: .; DNA: TGTGCCAGCAGTCTCCGGGCTCCGACCGGTGAGCAGTTCTTC; CDR3: CASSLRAPTGEQFF
D: TRBD2; V: TRBV29-1; J: TRBJ2-7; size: .; DNA: TGCAGCGTTGAAAAGGGGGACCTTTGGGAGACTAGCGGGAGGTCCTCCTACGAGCAGTACTTC; CDR3: CSVEKGDLWETSGRSSYEQYF
D: TRBD2; V: TRBV2; J: TRBJ2-7; size: few; DNA: TGTGCCAGCAGTGAAGGACCGGGACTAGCGGGCCCCGGGGACGAGCAGTACTTC; CDR3: CASSEGPGLAGPGDEQYF
D: TRBD1; V: TRBV18; J: TRBJ2-2; size: many; DNA: TGTGCCAGCTCACCAGACAGGGATACCGGGGAGCTGTTTTTT; CDR3: CASSPDRDTGELFF
D: .; V: TRBV2; J: TRBJ2-7; size: few; DNA: TGTGCCAGCAGTAAAACCTACGAGCAGTACTTC; CDR3: CASSKTYEQYF
D: .; V: TRBV4-1; J: TRBJ2-2; size: few; DNA: TGCGCCAGCAGCCCCCCCGGGGAGCTGTTTTTT; CDR3: CASSPPGELFF
D: .; V: TRBV18; J: TRBJ2-6; size: many; DNA: TGTGCCAGCTCGAGGGACTCTGGGGCCAACGTCCTGACTTTC; CDR3: CASSRDSGANVLTF
D: .; V: TRBV6-5; J: TRBJ1-2; size: .; DNA: TGTGCCAGCAGTTACTCTTCGACTGGCGGCTACACCTTC; CDR3: CASSYSSTGGYTF
D: TRBD2; V: TRBV7-8; J: TRBJ2-3; size: .; DNA: TGTGCCAGCAGCTTGACTAGCGGACTCACAGATACGCAGTATTTT; CDR3: CASSLTSGLTDTQYF
D: .; V: TRBV20-1; J: TRBJ1-1; size: few; DNA: TGCAGTGCCCTTTTGAATTCCAACACTGAAGCTTTCTTT; CDR3: CSALLNSNTEAFF
D: .; V: TRBV29-1; J: TRBJ2-7; size: .; DNA: TGCAGCGTTAAGGAGACCGGGAGAGCCTACGAGCAGTACTTC; CDR3: CSVKETGRAYEQYF
D: TRBD2; V: TRBV20-1; J: TRBJ2-2; size: .; DNA: TGCAGTGCTCGAGGACTAGCGGGCGGTCAGATCGGGGAGCTGTTTTTT; CDR3: CSARGLAGGQIGELFF
D: .; V: TRBV20-1; J: TRBJ2-7; size: many; DNA: TGCAGTGCTAGAGAGGCGGCCGGACGGTACGAGCAGTACTTC; CDR3: CSAREAAGRYEQYF
D: .; V: TRBV7-3; J: TRBJ2-3; size: .; DNA: TGTGCCAGCAGCTTAACGTCCAGGGTGGATACGCAGTATTTT; CDR3: CASSLTSRVDTQYF
D: .; V: TRBV9; J: TRBJ2-4; size: many; DNA: TGTGCCAGCAGCTTCAGGGATTCACCGAAAAACATTCAGTACTTC; CDR3: CASSFRDSPKNIQYF
D: .; V: TRBV4-1; J: TRBJ1-1; size: .; DNA: TGCGCCAGCAGCCAACTCGGCAGGGCCAGGCGAGAAGGCACTGAAGCTTTCTTT; CDR3: CASSQLGRARREGTEAFF
D: .; V: TRBV30; J: TRBJ2-1; size: few; DNA: TGTGCCTGGAGTAGGACTGCTAGCTCCTACAATGAGCAGTTCTTC; CDR3: CAWSRTASSYNEQFF
D: .; V: TRBV27; J: TRBJ1-1; size: few; DNA: TGTGCCAGCAGTTTCCGGTGGAATGAAGCTTTCTTT; CDR3: CASSFRWNEAFF
D: TRBD1; V: TRBV5-1; J: TRBJ2-7; size: few; DNA: TGCGCCAGCAGCTGGACCGGGACAGAAAACTACGAGCAGTACTTC; CDR3: CASSWTGTENYEQYF
D: TRBD2; V: TRBV2; J: TRBJ2-3; size: once; DNA: TGTGTCAGCAGTGGGACCAGACTAGCGGGGACGGAAGATACGCAGTATTTT; CDR3: CVSSGTRLAGTEDTQYF
D: .; V: TRBV13; J: TRBJ2-7; size: many; DNA: TGTGCCAGCAGCACAGACAGGACCGAGCAGTACTTC; CDR3: CASSTDRTEQYF
D: .; V: TRBV19; J: TRBJ2-7; size: .; DNA: TGTGCCAGTAGTAATTTCGACTGGAACGAGCAGTACTTC; CDR3: CASSNFDWNEQYF
D: .; V: TRBV20-1; J: TRBJ2-7; size: .; DNA: TGCAGTGCTTTTGAGGGACTTTCCTACGAGCAGTACTTC; CDR3: CSAFEGLSYEQYF
D: .; V: TRBV11-2; J: TRBJ1-1; size: .; DNA: TGTGCCAGCAGCTCCCCCCGGGGAAACACTGAAGCTTTCTTT; CDR3: CASSSPRGNTEAFF
D: TRBD1; V: TRBV2; J: TRBJ2-7; size: few; DNA: TGTGCCAGCAGTGAAGACGGGACAGGGGGTTCATGGCAGTACTTC; CDR3: CASSEDGTGGSWQYF
D: TRBD2; V: TRBV7-3; J: TRBJ2-1; size: many; DNA: TGTGCCAGCAGCTTACGGGGGGGAACCTACAATGAGCAGTTCTTC; CDR3: CASSLRGGTYNEQFF
D: .; V: TRBV9; J: TRBJ1-3; size: few; DNA: TGTGCCAGCAGCCCTCCGTCCCCGCGGGACACCATATATTTT; CDR3: CASSPPSPRDTIYF
D: TRBD2; V: TRBV6-2/TRBV6-3; J: TRBJ2-5; size: many; DNA: TGTGCCAGCAGTTACGGGACTAGCGGGAGCGAAGAGACCCAGTACTTC; CDR3: CASSYGTSGSEETQYF
D: .; V: TRBV6-5; J: TRBJ1-1; size: many; DNA: TGTGCCAGCAGTTACCGAGAGGGTCCGGCTTTCTTT; CDR3: CASSYREGPAFF
D: TRBD2; V: TRBV20-1; J: TRBJ2-3; size: few; DNA: TGCAGTGCTAGAGGATCACTAGCGGGACCCTTTAGCACAGATACGCAGTATTTT; CDR3: CSARGSLAGPFSTDTQYF
D: .; V: TRBV28; J: TRBJ1-4; size: many; DNA: TGTGCCAGACCGACCCCGGACAGAAATGAAAAACTGTTTTTT; CDR3: CARPTPDRNEKLFF
D: TRBD1; V: TRBV6-1; J: TRBJ1-1; size: .; DNA: TGTGCCAGCAGTGAAGCGCTCCGGACAGGGAACACTGAAGCTTTCTTT; CDR3: CASSEALRTGNTEAFF
D: .; V: TRBV28; J: TRBJ2-3; size: .; DNA: TGTGCCACCCAAGCGGCGGGCGGCTACACAGATACGCAGTATTTT; CDR3: CATQAAGGYTDTQYF
D: .; V: TRBV6-6; J: TRBJ2-7; size: .; DNA: TGTTCCAGCAGAGGGGGAGACTACGAGCAGTACTTC; CDR3: CSSRGGDYEQYF
D: .; V: TRBV24-1; J: TRBJ1-1; size: few; DNA: TGTGCCACCAGTGTAGACACTGAAGCTTTCTTT; CDR3: CATSVDTEAFF
D: TRBD1; V: TRBV28; J: TRBJ2-7; size: many; DNA: TGTGCCAGCAGTTCGCTGACAGGGCTCTACGAGCAGTACTTC; CDR3: CASSSLTGLYEQYF
D: TRBD1; V: TRBV6-1; J: TRBJ2-1; size: few; DNA: TGTGCCAGCAGTGATATAGGACAGGGAGGAGTTGAGCAGTTCTTC; CDR3: CASSDIGQGGVEQFF
D: .; V: TRBV28; J: TRBJ2-1; size: few; DNA: TGTGCCAGCAGTTTGGGGGGGCGACCTCGCTCATCCCCCAATGAGCAGTTCTTC; CDR3: CASSLGGRPRSSPNEQFF
D: .; V: TRBV3-1; J: TRBJ2-5; size: .; DNA: TGTGCCAGCAGCTTAGGGAATATAAAAGAGACCCAGTACTTC; CDR3: CASSLGNIKETQYF
D: TRBD1; V: TRBV28; J: TRBJ1-2; size: many; DNA: TGTGCCAGCAGTTTAACTACCCTACCGGGACAGGGGACCTATGGCTACACCTTC; CDR3: CASSLTTLPGQGTYGYTF
D: .; V: TRBV29-1; J: TRBJ2-1; size: many; DNA: TGCAGCGTACCTCTCCCTCTCTCCTCCTACAATGAGCAGTTCTTC; CDR3: CSVPLPLSSYNEQFF
D: .; V: TRBV19; J: TRBJ2-3; size: .; DNA: TGCGCCAGTAGTATTAAAGGGGGAGATGACACAGATACGCAGTATTTT; CDR3: CASSIKGGDDTDTQYF
D: .; V: TRBV28; J: TRBJ1-1; size: .; DNA: TGTGCCAGCAGTCCCCGCGGGACCGAGAACACTGAAGCTTTCTTT; CDR3: CASSPRGTENTEAFF
D: .; V: TRBV29-1; J: TRBJ2-5; size: .; DNA: TGCAGCGTTGAAGGTTCGGCAGCCCAAGAGACCCAGTACTTC; CDR3: CSVEGSAAQETQYF
D: TRBD2; V: TRBV6-6; J: TRBJ2-3; size: many; DNA: TGTGCCAGCAGTTACCTTAGCGGGTTATCCACAGATACGCAGTATTTT; CDR3: CASSYLSGLSTDTQYF
D: TRBD1; V: TRBV6-2/TRBV6-3; J: TRBJ2-4; size: few; DNA: TGTGCCAGCAGTTTGGGACAGGTCCAGTACTTC; CDR3: CASSLGQVQYF